This paragraph covers one T cell receptor (beta chain) sequence. This CDR3 is 11 amino acids long. CDR1 and CDR2 from the germline V gene are GTSNPN and SVGIG (reference sequence). V was clipped by 0 bases and J by 8 bases, with 4 bases between them. These data come from a study of blood T cell repertoires in COVID-19. Produced via immunoSEQ multiplex PCR; TCRdb's table is partial and in-frame only. This table holds 200,000 to 250,000 clones, 70% to 90% found once. This clonotype was sampled from a woman aged 50 to 60 with acute COVID-19. Sequenced input: PBMCs or T cells enriched from blood (not recorded which). V usage is TRBV30 and J usage is TRBJ2-2; D ambiguous. The chain's CDR3 is CAWSVSGELFF. The CDR3 nucleotides are TGTGCCTGGAGTGTATCTGGGGAGCTGTTTTTT.